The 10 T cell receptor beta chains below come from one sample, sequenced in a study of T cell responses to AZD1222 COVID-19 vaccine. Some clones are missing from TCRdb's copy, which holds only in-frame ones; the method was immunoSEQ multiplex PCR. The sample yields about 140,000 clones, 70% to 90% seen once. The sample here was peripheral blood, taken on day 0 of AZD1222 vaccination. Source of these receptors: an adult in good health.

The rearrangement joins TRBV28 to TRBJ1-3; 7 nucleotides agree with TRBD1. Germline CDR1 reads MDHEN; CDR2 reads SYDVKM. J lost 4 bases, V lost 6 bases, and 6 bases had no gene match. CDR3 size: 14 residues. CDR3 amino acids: CASRPTGAGNTIYF. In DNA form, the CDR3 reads TGTGCCAGCAGGCCTACAGGGGCCGGAAACACCATATATTTT.

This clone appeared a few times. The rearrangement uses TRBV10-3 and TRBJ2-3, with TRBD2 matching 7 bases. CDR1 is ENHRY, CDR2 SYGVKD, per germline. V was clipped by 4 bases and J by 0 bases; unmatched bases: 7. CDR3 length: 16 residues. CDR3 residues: CAISGSAGYSTDTQYF. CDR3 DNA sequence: TGTGCCATCAGTGGTTCAGCGGGATATAGCACAGATACGCAGTATTTT.

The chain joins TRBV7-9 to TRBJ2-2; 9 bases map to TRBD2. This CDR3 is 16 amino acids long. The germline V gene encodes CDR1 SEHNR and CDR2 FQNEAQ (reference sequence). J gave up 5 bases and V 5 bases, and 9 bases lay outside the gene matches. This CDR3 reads CASSASGTSRTGELFF. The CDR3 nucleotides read TGTGCCAGCAGCGCCTCCGGGACTAGCAGAACCGGGGAGCTGTTTTTT.

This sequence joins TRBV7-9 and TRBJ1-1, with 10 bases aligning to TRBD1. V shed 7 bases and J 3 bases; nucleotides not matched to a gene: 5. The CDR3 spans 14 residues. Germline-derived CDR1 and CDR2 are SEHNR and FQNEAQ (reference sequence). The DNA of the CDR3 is TGTGCCAGCACCGCGACAGGGGGCTACACTGAAGCTTTCTTT. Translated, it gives CASTATGGYTEAFF.

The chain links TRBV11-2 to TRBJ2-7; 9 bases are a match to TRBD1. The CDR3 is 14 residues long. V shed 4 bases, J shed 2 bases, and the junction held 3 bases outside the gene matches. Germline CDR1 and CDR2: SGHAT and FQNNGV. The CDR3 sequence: CASSYRGLPYEQYF. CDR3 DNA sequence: TGTGCCAGCAGCTACAGGGGGCTACCCTACGAGCAGTACTTC.

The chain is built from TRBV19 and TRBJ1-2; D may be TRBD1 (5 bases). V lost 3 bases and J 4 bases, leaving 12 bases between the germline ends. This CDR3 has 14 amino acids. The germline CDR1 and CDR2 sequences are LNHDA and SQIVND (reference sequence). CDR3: CASSMGPMVYGYTF. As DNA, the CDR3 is TGTGCCAGTAGTATGGGACCGATGGTCTATGGCTACACCTTC.

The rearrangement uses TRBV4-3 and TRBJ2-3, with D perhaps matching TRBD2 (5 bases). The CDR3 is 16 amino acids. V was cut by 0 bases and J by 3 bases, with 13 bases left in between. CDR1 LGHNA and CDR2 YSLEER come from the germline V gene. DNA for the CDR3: TGCGCCAGCAGCCAAGATGGGTCGGGGAAAACAGATACGCAGTATTTT. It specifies CASSQDGSGKTDTQYF.

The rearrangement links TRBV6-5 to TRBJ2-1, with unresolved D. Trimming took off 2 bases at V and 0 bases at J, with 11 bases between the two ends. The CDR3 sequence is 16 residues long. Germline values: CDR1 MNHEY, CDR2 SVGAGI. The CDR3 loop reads CASSYAPPPSYNEQFF. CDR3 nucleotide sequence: TGTGCCAGCAGTTACGCACCTCCGCCCTCCTACAATGAGCAGTTCTTC.

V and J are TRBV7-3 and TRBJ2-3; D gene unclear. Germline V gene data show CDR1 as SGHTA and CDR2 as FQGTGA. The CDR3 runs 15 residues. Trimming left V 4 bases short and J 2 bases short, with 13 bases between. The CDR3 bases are TGTGCCAGCAGCTCTCTAGGGAATCCCACAGATACGCAGTATTTT. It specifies CASSSLGNPTDTQYF.

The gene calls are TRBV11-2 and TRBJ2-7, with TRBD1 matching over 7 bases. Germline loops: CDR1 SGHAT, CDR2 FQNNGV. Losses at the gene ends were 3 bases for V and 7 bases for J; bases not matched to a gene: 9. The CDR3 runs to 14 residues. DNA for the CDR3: TGTGCCAGCAGCTTCGGCAGGGGGTTTGGGGAGCAGTACTTC. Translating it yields CASSFGRGFGEQYF.